The rows below give T cell receptor beta chains drawn from one sample of a study of T cell repertoires in cytomegalovirus infection. The antigens for these receptors are not known. Using its own MiXCR run on the reads, TCRdb lists one record per CDR3 protein. Among around 69,000 distinct CDR3 sequences listed, 25% to 30% were seen once. The material was CD8+ T cells from cultured PBMCs, obtained from culture after CMV antigen stimulation. Receptor source: a human donor in good health (CMV status not recorded). Some clones in this sample may be carry-over from other donors' samples. Each CDR3 is given with its conserved first and last residue. D genes are given only for firm matches. Clone size is stated in some rows and not others, as once, few, many or a class when expanded.

D: NA; V: TRBV14; J: TRBJ1-6; size: many; CDR3: CASSQVQGFRHSPLHF; DNA: TGTGCCAGCAGCCAAGTACAGGGATTTCGTCATTCACCCCTCCACTTT
D: TRBD2; V: TRBV28; J: TRBJ2-3; size: few; CDR3: CASSPGLAGDTQYF; DNA: TGTGCCAGCAGCCCGGGACTAGCGGGAGATACGCAGTATTTT
D: TRBD1; V: TRBV10-2; J: TRBJ1-3; size: NA; CDR3: CASAGTAFSGNTIYF; DNA: TGCGCCAGCGCCGGGACAGCCTTCTCTGGAAACACCATATATTTT
D: TRBD2; V: TRBV9; J: TRBJ2-5; size: NA; CDR3: CASSDIAGVGETQYF; DNA: TGTGCCAGCAGCGACATAGCGGGAGTTGGAGAGACCCAGTACTTC
D: TRBD1; V: TRBV28; J: TRBJ2-3; size: NA; CDR3: CASRIFRDSPDTQYF; DNA: TGTGCCAGCAGAATCTTCCGGGACAGCCCAGATACGCAGTATTTT
D: TRBD1; V: TRBV12-3/TRBV12-4; J: TRBJ1-5; size: NA; CDR3: CASSQDRGNQPQHF; DNA: TGTGCCAGCTCCCAGGACAGGGGCAATCAGCCCCAGCATTTT
D: NA; V: TRBV4-1; J: TRBJ1-5; size: few; CDR3: CASSHTDGTWQPQHF; DNA: TGCGCCAGCAGCCACACCGACGGCACTTGGCAGCCCCAGCATTTT
D: TRBD1; V: TRBV4-1; J: TRBJ2-3; size: few; CDR3: CASSNGTGGITDTQYF; DNA: TGCGCCAGCAGCAACGGGACAGGGGGCATCACAGATACGCAGTATTTT
D: NA; V: TRBV2; J: TRBJ2-3; size: NA; CDR3: CASSDRTATDTQYF; DNA: TGTGCCAGCAGTGACAGGACGGCAACAGATACGCAGTATTTT
D: TRBD1; V: TRBV4-1; J: TRBJ2-2; size: few; CDR3: CASSQGTGGGGSGELFF; DNA: TGCGCCAGCAGCCAAGGAACAGGGGGTGGAGGTTCCGGGGAGCTGTTTTTT
D: NA; V: TRBV6-1; J: TRBJ2-3; size: many; CDR3: CASRAGRDTQYF; DNA: TGTGCCAGCAGGGCGGGCCGGGATACGCAGTATTTT
D: TRBD1; V: TRBV20-1; J: TRBJ2-7; size: few; CDR3: CSALRQGQYF; DNA: TGCAGTGCTTTAAGACAGGGACAGTACTTC
D: NA; V: TRBV6-2/TRBV6-3; J: TRBJ2-5; size: few; CDR3: CASWRGNRADKETQYF; DNA: TGTGCCAGCTGGAGGGGGAATCGTGCGGATAAAGAGACCCAGTACTTC
D: TRBD1; V: TRBV4-1; J: TRBJ2-1; size: few; CDR3: CASSQKGTGSHLYNEQFF; DNA: TGCGCCAGCAGCCAAAAGGGGACAGGCTCTCACCTCTACAATGAGCAGTTCTTC
D: TRBD1; V: TRBV7-2; J: TRBJ1-1; size: NA; CDR3: CASSISAPGGIMNTEAFF; DNA: TGTGCCAGCAGCATCTCTGCTCCAGGGGGGATAATGAACACTGAAGCTTTCTTT
D: NA; V: TRBV9; J: TRBJ2-7; size: few; CDR3: CASSVGSGSSSYEQYF; DNA: TGTGCCAGCAGCGTCGGATCGGGGTCAAGCTCCTACGAGCAGTACTTC
D: TRBD1; V: TRBV12-3/TRBV12-4; J: TRBJ2-4; size: NA; CDR3: CASSLAPTLQGASSKGDIQYF; DNA: TGTGCCAGCAGTTTAGCACCGACGCTACAGGGGGCGAGTTCTAAGGGAGACATTCAGTACTTC
D: TRBD1; V: TRBV7-9; J: TRBJ2-2; size: few; CDR3: CASSPTGRELFF; DNA: TGTGCCAGCAGCCCGACAGGGAGGGAGCTGTTTTTT
D: TRBD2; V: TRBV7-2; J: TRBJ2-5; size: many; CDR3: CASTAVWASGEETQYF; DNA: TGTGCCAGCACCGCAGTTTGGGCTAGCGGGGAAGAGACCCAGTACTTC
D: TRBD1; V: TRBV4-3; J: TRBJ2-3; size: NA; CDR3: CASSGGQGPDTQYF; DNA: TGCGCCAGCAGCGGGGGACAGGGACCGGATACGCAGTATTTT
D: TRBD1; V: TRBV11-2; J: TRBJ1-5; size: NA; CDR3: CASSLEGQSNQPQHF; DNA: TGTGCCAGCAGCTTAGAGGGACAGTCTAATCAGCCCCAGCATTTT
D: NA; V: TRBV24-1; J: TRBJ2-1; size: many; CDR3: CATSDPSRVRDHNEQFF; DNA: TGTGCCACCAGTGACCCATCCAGGGTAAGGGACCACAATGAGCAGTTCTTC
D: TRBD1; V: TRBV7-8; J: TRBJ2-7; size: medium-sized; CDR3: CASSPDRVEYF; DNA: TGTGCCAGCAGCCCCGACAGGGTGGAGTACTTC
D: NA; V: TRBV7-2; J: TRBJ1-1; size: many; CDR3: CASSLGQVTNTEAFF; DNA: TGTGCCAGCAGCTTAGGGCAGGTCACGAACACTGAAGCTTTCTTT
D: NA; V: TRBV29-1; J: TRBJ2-7; size: NA; CDR3: CSVEQGETGETYEQYF; DNA: TGCAGCGTTGAGCAGGGAGAGACGGGGGAAACCTACGAGCAGTACTTC
D: TRBD2; V: TRBV4-1; J: TRBJ2-3; size: few; CDR3: CASSWEAGGGTDTQYF; DNA: TGCGCCAGCAGCTGGGAAGCGGGAGGTGGCACAGATACGCAGTATTTT